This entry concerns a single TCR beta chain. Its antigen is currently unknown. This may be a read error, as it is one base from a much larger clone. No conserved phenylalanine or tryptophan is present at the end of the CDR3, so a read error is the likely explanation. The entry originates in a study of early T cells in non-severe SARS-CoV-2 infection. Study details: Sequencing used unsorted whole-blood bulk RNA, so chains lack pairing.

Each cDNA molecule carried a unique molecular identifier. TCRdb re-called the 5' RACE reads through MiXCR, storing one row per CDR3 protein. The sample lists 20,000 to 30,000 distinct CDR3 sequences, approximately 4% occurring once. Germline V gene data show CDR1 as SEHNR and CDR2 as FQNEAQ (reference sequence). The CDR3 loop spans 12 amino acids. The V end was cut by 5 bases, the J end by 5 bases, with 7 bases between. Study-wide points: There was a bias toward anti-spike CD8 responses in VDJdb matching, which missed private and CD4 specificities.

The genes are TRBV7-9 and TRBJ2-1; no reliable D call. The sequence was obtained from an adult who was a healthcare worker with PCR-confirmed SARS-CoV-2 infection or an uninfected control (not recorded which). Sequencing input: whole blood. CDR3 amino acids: CASSGFHNEQFS. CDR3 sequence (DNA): TGTGCCAGCAGCGGGTTCCACAATGAGCAGTTCTCC.